Described below is a single T cell receptor (beta chain) sequence and its context. This entry is derived from a study of blood T cell repertoires in COVID-19. Overall study context: PBMCs, B-cell-depleted T cells, or T cells provided the cDNA or gDNA that made up the material.

Enrollment of patients from Seattle took place during active infection, with longitudinal follow-up. Per the original methods: How many nucleated cells were present was estimated from reference gene primer amplification. Clones were read by immunoSEQ multiplex PCR, and TCRdb kept only the in-frame ones, dropping some. For V, J and clone size, that table is used; D and trimming come from the DNA. Among about 220,000 clones listed, 80% to 85% were seen once. This CDR3 spans 19 amino acids. The TCR comes from a woman aged 80 or over with COVID-19, enrolled during active disease. Sequencing was done on a sample of peripheral blood. The chain uses TRBV21-1 and TRBJ2-1; no check of the table's D call, TRBD1, against the DNA was made. TRBV21-1 is marked as a pseudogene. CDR3 nucleotide sequence: TGTGCCAGCAGCCTCAAAGACTTCCGACAGGGAAATATCCGCAATGAGCAGTTCTTC. Its protein is CASSLKDFRQGNIRNEQFF.